This T cell receptor beta chain was profiled in a study of blood T cell repertoires in COVID-19. TCRdb keeps only in-frame clones here, not all; method: immunoSEQ multiplex PCR. The repertoire consists of roughly 50,000 clones, with over 90% occurring once and the leading ten covering 3% to 5%. This CDR3 is 16 amino acids long. Germline CDR1 is SNHLY and CDR2 is FYNNEI. With 2 bases clipped from V and 6 bases from J, the junction kept 10 bases outside the gene matches. This clone turned up a few times. The receptor comes from a man aged 50-60 years with acute or convalescent COVID-19. The chain joins TRBV2 to TRBJ1-2; 9 nucleotides align to TRBD1. Sequenced input: peripheral blood. The CDR3 is CASSERPRGTGHGYTF. In nucleotides, the CDR3 is TGTGCCAGCAGTGAACGGCCCCGGGGGACAGGGCATGGCTACACCTTC.